This paragraph reports one TCR beta chain. Trimming took 5 bases from V and 5 from J, leaving 10 bases between them. Germline V gene data show CDR1 as DFQATT and CDR2 as SNEGSKA (reference sequence). The CDR3 totals 12 residues. This entry belongs to a study of T cell repertoires in cytomegalovirus infection. TCRdb fed the reads into MiXCR, producing one record per CDR3 protein. The sample holds hundreds of thousands of distinct CDR3 sequences, roughly 16% seen once. Material for sequencing was PBMCs. The chain couples TRBV20-1 to TRBJ1-5; D unresolved. The receptor was isolated from a human donor in good health (CMV status not recorded). Some clones in this sample may be carry-over from other donors' samples. CDR3 nucleotides: TGCAGTGCTCATAAGCCGTATCAGCCCCAGCATTTT. Protein sequence: CSAHKPYQPQHF.